Here is one T cell receptor beta chain with its context. Its matching antigen is unknown. TCRdb used MiXCR to reprocess the RT-PCR reads, holding one entry per CDR3 protein. This table holds roughly 500,000 distinct CDR3 sequences, roughly 23% found once. The entry originates in a study of response to subunit inactivated influenza vaccine. Germline V gives CDR1 KGHSH, CDR2 LQKENI. Trimming stripped 5 bases from V and 8 bases from J, with 19 bases between. This CDR3 spans 15 amino acids. Study-wide findings and caveats: A suggestion made by the authors is that each seasonal influenza vaccination recruits few new T cells.

This rearrangement joins TRBV18 to TRBJ2-1, with D perhaps TRBD2 (6 bases). The material was CD4+ T cells sorted from PBMCs, obtained 5 days after vaccination. The clonotype comes from a man aged 50 or older who received an inactivated influenza vaccine. The CDR3 DNA is TGTGCCAGCTCAAGGGACTGGACCGGGAGCCATGAGCAGTTCTTC. Translated: CASSRDWTGSHEQFF.